The 29 T cell receptor beta chains reported below all come from one sample, sequenced in a study of human T cells and chemical hapten exposure. The study extracted total RNA from unfractionated whole blood. Via MiXCR, TCRdb re-called the 5' RACE reads, giving one row per CDR3 protein. The profile shows fewer than 150,000 distinct CDR3 sequences, around a fifth of them singletons. All receptors come from a human donor in good health.

The CDR3, as DNA: TGTGCCAGCTCATCAGGGTGGGCGGGGTACACTGAAGCTTTCTTT. Translating gives CASSSGWAGYTEAFF. The chain has TRBV18 and TRBJ1-1; D might be TRBD1 (5 bases). Germline V gene lookup returns CDR1 KGHSH and CDR2 LQKENI. The CDR3 loop spans 15 amino acids. Between the trimmed V and J ends, which lost 5 bases and 3 bases, there was a span of 16 bases.

This clonotype was detected a few times. The V call is TRBV20-1, the J call TRBJ2-6; D is uncertain. V was shortened by 1 base and J by 3 bases, with 7 bases between the two germline ends. The CDR3 spans 14 residues. Germline lookup yields CDR1 DFQATT and CDR2 SNEGSKA (reference sequence). In nucleotides, the CDR3 is TGCAGTGCTAGAGGGGGTTTTGGGGCCAACGTCCTGACTTTC. Its translation: CSARGGFGANVLTF.

The chain is built from TRBV19 and TRBJ1-2; tentative D call: TRBD1 (5 bases). Germline values: CDR1 LNHDA, CDR2 SQIVND (reference sequence). The germline V and J ends were trimmed by 4 bases and 4 bases, with 10 bases remaining between them. The CDR3 sequence is 13 residues long. Here the CDR3 reads CASSSGTAYGYTF. The CDR3 DNA reads as TGTGCCAGTAGTAGCGGGACGGCCTATGGCTACACCTTC. Complete variable domain (other parts from reference TRBV19 and TRBJ1-2): DGGITQSPKYLFRKEGQNVTLSCEQNLNHDAMYWYRQDPGQGLRLIYYSQIVNDFQKGDIAEGYSVSREKKESFPLTVTSAQKNPTAFYLCASSSGTAYGYTFGSGTRLTVV.

The V call is TRBV3-1, the J call TRBJ1-4, with TRBD1 identical over 8 bases. The CDR3 totals 15 residues. Trimming at V came to 4 bases and at J to 5 bases, leaving 6 bases not matched to a gene. Germline values: CDR1 LGHDT, CDR2 YNNKEL (reference sequence). The CDR3 loop reads CASSRQGALNEKLFF. The CDR3 DNA reads as TGTGCCAGCAGCCGCCAGGGGGCCTTAAATGAAAAACTGTTTTTT.

The chain couples TRBV12-3 or TRBV12-4 to TRBJ2-7; TRBD2 aligns across 10 bases. Trimming took 5 bases from V and 4 from J; bases not matched to a gene: 14. The CDR3 has 17 amino acids. The CDR3 region is CASSPPVLAGVKYEQYF. In DNA form, the CDR3 reads TGTGCCAGCAGTCCGCCCGTTCTAGCGGGGGTAAAATACGAGCAGTACTTC.

V and J are TRBV30 and TRBJ1-6, with 10 bases that match TRBD1. J gave up 10 bases and V 5 bases, and 5 bases lay outside the gene matches. Germline CDR1 reads GTSNPN; CDR2 reads SVGIG (reference sequence). The CDR3 extends over 13 amino acids. CDR3 DNA sequence: TGTGCCTGGCAGACAGGGGGCGAATCACCCCTCCACTTT. Its protein product is CAWQTGGESPLHF.

The V and J genes are TRBV27 and TRBJ2-7; a possible D gene is TRBD2 (5 bases). Germline V gives CDR1 MNHEY, CDR2 SMNVEV (reference sequence). V gave up 3 bases and J gave up 2 bases, with 14 bases separating them. The length of the CDR3 is 15 residues. The CDR3 spells CASSFSRTSPYEQYF. CDR3 bases: TGTGCCAGCAGTTTTTCCCGGACTTCCCCCTACGAGCAGTACTTC.

J is TRBJ2-7 and V is TRBV13, with 16 positions matching TRBD2. The V and J ends lost 2 bases and 1 base, in that order; junction bases with no gene match: 11. CDR1 and CDR2 from the germline V gene are PRHDT and FYEKMQ (reference sequence). This CDR3 has 20 amino acids. CDR3 residues: CASSLTGWGTSGRESYEQYF. The CDR3 DNA reads TGTGCCAGCAGCTTAACAGGGTGGGGGACTAGCGGGAGGGAGTCCTACGAGCAGTACTTC. Full variable domain (rest looked up from reference TRBV13 and TRBJ2-7): AAGVIQSPRHLIKEKRETATLKCYPIPRHDTVYWYQQGPGQDPQFLISFYEKMQSDKGSIPDRFSAQQFSDYHSELNMSSLELGDSALYFCASSLTGWGTSGRESYEQYFGPGTRLTVT.

This clonotype has just a few counts. V is TRBV7-2 and J is TRBJ2-7; 9 bases agree with TRBD2. The CDR3 loop spans 15 amino acids. J lost 5 bases, V lost 3 bases, and 8 bases had no gene match. Germline V gene data show CDR1 as SGHTA and CDR2 as FQGNSA. CDR3 bases: TGTGCCAGCAGCTTTGGTGCGGGAGGGCCCCACGAGCAGTACTTC. Protein product: CASSFGAGGPHEQYF.

The rearrangement joins TRBV14 to TRBJ2-7; D is uncertain. Germline CDR1 reads SGHDN; CDR2 reads FVKESK. Trimming pared 1 base from V and 4 bases from J, leaving 2 bases between. The CDR3 is made up of 11 amino acids. The CDR3 bases are TGTGCCAGCAGCCAAGTATACGAGCAGTACTTC. This sequence encodes CASSQVYEQYF.

The V call is TRBV10-2, the J call TRBJ1-4, with TRBD1 identical over 10 bases. Germline V CDR1 and CDR2: WSHSY, SAAADI. V shed 6 bases, J shed 6 bases, and the junction held 10 bases outside the gene matches. This CDR3 has 16 amino acids. The DNA of the CDR3 is TGCGCCAGCAGGGGGATTCCGGGACAGGGGCATGAAAAACTGTTTTTT. Translated, it gives CASRGIPGQGHEKLFF.

The rearrangement uses TRBV5-1 and TRBJ2-2, with 14 bases fitting TRBD2. V was clipped by 4 bases and J by 2 bases; unmatched bases: 1. This CDR3 is built from 16 residues. Germline CDR1 SGHRS, CDR2 YFSETQ. The CDR3 is CASSGTSGSNTGELFF. The CDR3 nucleotides read TGCGCCAGCAGCGGGACTAGCGGGAGTAACACCGGGGAGCTGTTTTTT.

This clonotype was detected only a few times. The chain joins TRBV7-9 to TRBJ2-1; D is possibly TRBD2 (6 bases). The CDR3 runs to 13 residues. Germline-derived CDR1 and CDR2 are SEHNR and FQNEAQ (reference sequence). The V end was cut by 5 bases, the J end by 8 bases, with 13 bases between. The CDR3 is CASSGGERYEQFF. Here the CDR3 DNA reads TGTGCCAGCAGCGGAGGGGAAAGGTATGAGCAGTTCTTC. Supplemented by reference TRBV7-9 and TRBJ2-1, the full variable domain reads DTGVSQNPRHKITKRGQNVTFRCDPISEHNRLYWYRQTLGQGPEFLTYFQNEAQLEKSRLLSDRFSAERPKGSFSTLEIQRTEQGDSAMYLCASSGGERYEQFFGPGTRLTVL.

This clonotype was seen only a few times. V gene TRBV27 combines with J gene TRBJ2-1; D is unclear. The germline CDR1 and CDR2 sequences are MNHEY and SMNVEV (reference sequence). This CDR3 contains 13 residues. Trimming took off 10 bases at V and 5 bases at J, with 15 bases between the two ends. The CDR3 nucleotides are TGTGCCACCAAGTTTATCGGAAACAATGAGCAGTTCTTC. This sequence encodes CATKFIGNNEQFF.

The chain recombines TRBV13 with TRBJ1-1, with a tentative D call TRBD1 (5 bases). CDR3 length equals 14 residues. V lost 2 bases, J lost 3 bases, and 10 bases lay in between. Germline loops: CDR1 PRHDT, CDR2 FYEKMQ (reference sequence). CDR3 DNA sequence: TGTGCCAGCAGCTTATTCCAGGGCTACACTGAAGCTTTCTTT. Residues: CASSLFQGYTEAFF.

This clonotype has more than one count but fewer than ten. J is TRBJ1-3 and V is TRBV24-1; TRBD1 matches at 8 bases. Trimming took 12 bases from V and 1 from J; bases not matched to a gene: 19. The CDR3 consists of 18 residues. Germline loops: CDR1 KGHDR, CDR2 SFDVKD. The CDR3 nucleotides read TGTGCCCCAACCCCAGCCGGGACAGGTTCTGTATCTGGAAACACCATATATTTT. This sequence encodes CAPTPAGTGSVSGNTIYF.

In its sample, this clonotype was seen a few times. The chain has TRBV5-1 and TRBJ2-1, with D possibly being TRBD1 or TRBD2 (5 bases each). Germline V gene sequence: CDR1 SGHRS, CDR2 YFSETQ. V lost 4 bases, J lost 4 bases, and 18 bases lay in between. The CDR3 is made up of 16 amino acids. CDR3 amino acids: CASSPGGGSAYNEQFF. Written as DNA, the CDR3 is TGCGCCAGCAGCCCCGGTGGGGGATCGGCGTACAATGAGCAGTTCTTC. Full variable domain (rest looked up from reference TRBV5-1 and TRBJ2-1): KAGVTQTPRYLIKTRGQQVTLSCSPISGHRSVSWYQQTPGQGLQFLFEYFSETQRNKGNFPGRFSGRQFSNSRSEMNVSTLELGDSALYLCASSPGGGSAYNEQFFGPGTRLTVL.

This rearrangement joins TRBV5-1 to TRBJ2-7; 9 nucleotides match TRBD2. This CDR3 has 15 amino acids. Germline CDR1 reads SGHRS; CDR2 reads YFSETQ. The V gene end was trimmed by 0 bases and the J gene end by 6 bases; junction bases not matched to a gene: 7. The CDR3: CASSLVGLAPGEQYF. The CDR3 coding sequence is TGCGCCAGCAGCTTGGTGGGACTAGCTCCCGGCGAGCAGTACTTC.

This clonotype showed up just a few times. V usage is TRBV12-3 or TRBV12-4 and J usage is TRBJ1-3, with unresolved D. Trimming shortened V by 7 bases and J by 2 bases, and 12 bases separated the two germline ends. The CDR3 has 14 residues. The CDR3 coding sequence is TGTGCCAGCACCCAATTCGGAGCTGGAAACACCATATATTTT. Protein: CASTQFGAGNTIYF.

The chain combines TRBV10-2 with TRBJ1-4; no definite D call. V was shortened by 0 bases and J by 12 bases, with 8 bases between the two germline ends. Per germline, CDR1 WSHSY and CDR2 SAAADI. The CDR3 has 12 residues. For the CDR3, the DNA is TGCGCCAGCAGTGAGTCGGCCCGAGAACTGTTTTTT. Translating it yields CASSESARELFF.

This clonotype was found many times. V and J are TRBV30 and TRBJ2-1; D is perhaps TRBD1 (5 bases). This CDR3 has 13 residues. The germline V and J ends were trimmed by 3 bases and 12 bases, with 18 bases remaining between them. Germline loops: CDR1 GTSNPN, CDR2 SVGIG (reference sequence). The CDR3 is CAWSRAQGFGQFF. The CDR3 DNA follows: TGTGCCTGGAGCCGAGCTCAGGGTTTCGGGCAGTTCTTC.

The chain combines TRBV7-3 with TRBJ2-5; 9 bases are shared with TRBD1. Germline CDR1 reads SGHTA; CDR2 reads FQGTGA. V lost 6 bases, J lost 5 bases, and 13 bases stayed unmatched. CDR3 length equals 16 residues. The CDR3 sequence is CASSREGGQGSETQYF. For the CDR3, the DNA is TGTGCCAGCAGTCGAGAGGGAGGACAGGGGTCGGAGACCCAGTACTTC.

J is TRBJ2-7 and V is TRBV11-1; the match to TRBD2 covers 10 bases. V lost 0 bases and J lost 6; bases outside the gene matches: 5. CDR1 is SGHAT, CDR2 FQDESV, per germline (reference sequence). CDR3 length: 15 residues. CDR3 coding DNA: TGTGCCAGCAGCTTAGCGGGGCTAGCGGGAGTCGAGCAGTACTTC. It is translated as CASSLAGLAGVEQYF.

Concerning this clonotype: This sequence may be a read error, since a much larger clone differs from it by one base. The genes are TRBV27 and TRBJ1-1; D perhaps matches TRBD1 (5 bases). Deletions cut 9 bases from V and 6 bases from J, with 20 bases between. The CDR3 spans 14 residues. CDR1 MNHEY and CDR2 SMNVEV come from the germline V gene (reference sequence). DNA for the CDR3: TGTGCCAGTCAATCAGGGTATGGACGTCCTGAAGCTTTCTTT. It specifies CASQSGYGRPEAFF.

The chain joins TRBV5-1 to TRBJ2-6, with 11 bases fitting TRBD2. The CDR3 extends over 20 amino acids. CDR1 is SGHRS and CDR2 is YFSETQ in the germline V gene. The ends lost 0 bases at V and 2 bases at J; junction bases unmatched: 10. CDR3 DNA sequence: TGCGCCAGCAGCTTGGCCCCCCCGACTAGCGGGACCACTGGGGCCAACGTCCTGACTTTC. Protein: CASSLAPPTSGTTGANVLTF.

This clonotype was recorded a few times. The rearrangement joins TRBV7-9 to TRBJ1-3, with TRBD1 matching over 9 bases. Germline CDR1 is SEHNR and CDR2 is FQNEAQ (reference sequence). CDR3 length equals 18 residues. With 5 bases clipped from V and 9 bases from J, the junction kept 20 bases outside the gene matches. The DNA of the CDR3 is TGTGCCAGCAGCCCTAGGCCCGGAGAAGGACAGGGGTTGAGCACCATATATTTT. This sequence encodes CASSPRPGEGQGLSTIYF.

The rearrangement joins TRBV5-6 to TRBJ2-3; 9 bases are a match to TRBD2. This CDR3 comprises 16 residues. The junction had 10 bases not matched to a gene; V was cut back by 4 bases and J by 4 bases. The germline CDR1 and CDR2 sequences are SGHDT and YYEEEE. Written as DNA, the CDR3 is TGTGCCAGCAGCCCGGTTTGGCGGGAGGGTCCAGATACGCAGTATTTT. Translating gives CASSPVWREGPDTQYF.

This clonotype was seen only a few times. The chain is built from TRBV25-1 and TRBJ1-2; weak D call: TRBD1 (5 bases). The V and J ends lost 7 bases and 6 bases respectively, with 24 bases between them. The CDR3 is made up of 16 amino acids. Germline V gene lookup returns CDR1 MGHDK and CDR2 SYGVNS. DNA for the CDR3: TGTGCCAGCATCGTTAAACAGGTGGCATTAACTAATGGCTACACCTTC. Its translation is CASIVKQVALTNGYTF.

The chain has TRBV24-1 and TRBJ2-2; 11 bases align to TRBD2. CDR1 and CDR2 from the germline V gene are KGHDR and SFDVKD. This CDR3 has 16 amino acids. Trimming took 0 bases from V and 9 from J; bases not matched to a gene: 5. CDR3 in DNA: TGTGCCACCAGTGATTTGCGACTAGCGGGGACTTGGGAGCTGTTTTTT. This sequence encodes CATSDLRLAGTWELFF.